These T cell receptor beta chains were read from a single sample in a study of yellow fever vaccine responses in identical twins. TCRdb recomputed calls from the RT-PCR reads with MiXCR, one row per CDR3 protein. Here the sample spans tens of thousands of distinct CDR3 sequences, around four fifths being singletons. Material: T cells from blood (PBMCs), unsorted or a sorted subset (not recorded which), obtained before or after yellow fever vaccination (not recorded which). The receptors come from a woman aged 18-35 years who received the yellow fever vaccine. Both conserved end residues are part of each CDR3. A D gene is named only where the DNA matches it firmly. Clone size appears in some rows only: once, few, many, or a class for an expanded clone.

v_call: TRBV10-1; clone_size: few; d_call: TRBD2; cdr3_length: 16; j_call: TRBJ2-1; cdr3_aa: CASSKPGTSGYNEQFF; cdr3_nt: TGCGCCAGCAGCAAACCCGGGACTAGCGGCTACAATGAGCAGTTCTTC
v_call: TRBV4-1; clone_size: -; d_call: -; cdr3_length: 13; j_call: TRBJ1-6; cdr3_aa: CASSQDNRRTLHF; cdr3_nt: TGCGCCAGCAGCCAAGATAACCGCCGGACCCTCCACTTT
v_call: TRBV18; clone_size: -; d_call: -; cdr3_length: 15; j_call: TRBJ2-3; cdr3_aa: CASSRRAEGTDTQYF; cdr3_nt: TGTGCCAGCTCACGAAGAGCGGAGGGTACAGATACGCAGTATTTT
v_call: TRBV12-3/TRBV12-4; clone_size: -; d_call: -; cdr3_length: 15; j_call: TRBJ1-1; cdr3_aa: CASSFGQLMNTEAFF; cdr3_nt: TGTGCCAGCAGTTTCGGACAGCTCATGAACACTGAAGCTTTCTTT
v_call: TRBV29-1; clone_size: -; d_call: -; cdr3_length: 13; j_call: TRBJ2-7; cdr3_aa: CSVKNWDGYEQYF; cdr3_nt: TGCAGCGTTAAAAATTGGGATGGGTACGAGCAGTACTTC
v_call: TRBV5-4; clone_size: once; d_call: TRBD1; cdr3_length: 13; j_call: TRBJ2-5; cdr3_aa: CASSLKQGETQYF; cdr3_nt: TGTGCCAGCAGCTTGAAACAGGGGGAGACCCAGTACTTC
v_call: TRBV9; clone_size: -; d_call: -; cdr3_length: 15; j_call: TRBJ2-1; cdr3_aa: CASSPHPAVANEQFF; cdr3_nt: TGTGCCAGCAGCCCCCACCCGGCGGTTGCCAATGAGCAGTTCTTC
v_call: TRBV4-1; clone_size: -; d_call: -; cdr3_length: 18; j_call: TRBJ2-1; cdr3_aa: CASNSGNLVGTYYNEQFF; cdr3_nt: TGCGCCAGCAACTCGGGGAACCTAGTTGGGACTTACTACAATGAGCAGTTCTTC
v_call: TRBV20-1; clone_size: -; d_call: -; cdr3_length: 16; j_call: TRBJ2-5; cdr3_aa: CSARALSDSLQETQYF; cdr3_nt: TGCAGTGCTAGAGCACTCTCGGACAGCCTCCAAGAGACCCAGTACTTC
v_call: TRBV11-1; clone_size: -; d_call: -; cdr3_length: 16; j_call: TRBJ2-7; cdr3_aa: CASSPQTKTNHYEQYF; cdr3_nt: TGTGCCAGCAGCCCCCAGACCAAGACTAACCACTACGAGCAGTACTTC
v_call: TRBV10-1; clone_size: few; d_call: -; cdr3_length: 15; j_call: TRBJ1-5; cdr3_aa: CASSESMAGAQPQHF; cdr3_nt: TGCGCCAGCAGTGAGTCGATGGCAGGGGCTCAGCCCCAGCATTTT
v_call: TRBV10-3; clone_size: -; d_call: -; cdr3_length: 13; j_call: TRBJ2-1; cdr3_aa: CAISESMGAEQFF; cdr3_nt: TGTGCCATCAGTGAGTCGATGGGGGCTGAGCAGTTCTTC
v_call: TRBV29-1; clone_size: -; d_call: -; cdr3_length: 15; j_call: TRBJ1-2; cdr3_aa: CSVSPHLRVGEGYTF; cdr3_nt: TGCAGCGTCTCCCCTCACCTCCGAGTGGGGGAGGGCTACACCTTC
v_call: TRBV18; clone_size: -; d_call: -; cdr3_length: 12; j_call: TRBJ1-1; cdr3_aa: CASSPQDTEAFF; cdr3_nt: TGTGCCAGCTCACCTCAGGACACTGAAGCTTTCTTT
v_call: TRBV2; clone_size: medium-sized; d_call: -; cdr3_length: 13; j_call: TRBJ2-7; cdr3_aa: CASTQADSYEQYF; cdr3_nt: TGTGCCAGCACGCAGGCCGACTCCTACGAGCAGTACTTC
v_call: TRBV29-1; clone_size: -; d_call: -; cdr3_length: 11; j_call: TRBJ1-2; cdr3_aa: CCYRGAYGYTF; cdr3_nt: TGCTGCTATCGGGGGGCCTATGGCTACACCTTC
v_call: TRBV2; clone_size: few; d_call: TRBD2; cdr3_length: 15; j_call: TRBJ2-1; cdr3_aa: CASSGPGLAGREQFF; cdr3_nt: TGTGCCAGCAGTGGTCCGGGACTAGCGGGGAGGGAGCAGTTCTTC
v_call: TRBV27; clone_size: -; d_call: TRBD1; cdr3_length: 16; j_call: TRBJ1-6; cdr3_aa: CASSPTGPSYNSPLHF; cdr3_nt: TGTGCCAGCAGTCCGACAGGGCCTTCTTATAATTCACCCCTCCACTTT
v_call: TRBV6-5; clone_size: few; d_call: -; cdr3_length: 16; j_call: TRBJ2-1; cdr3_aa: CASSYRAVSPYNEQFF; cdr3_nt: TGTGCCAGCAGTTACAGGGCAGTGTCTCCCTACAATGAGCAGTTCTTC
v_call: TRBV11-1; clone_size: -; d_call: -; cdr3_length: 11; j_call: TRBJ2-5; cdr3_aa: CASSPQETQYF; cdr3_nt: TGTGCCAGCTCACCACAAGAGACCCAGTACTTC
v_call: TRBV20-1; clone_size: -; d_call: -; cdr3_length: 16; j_call: TRBJ1-3; cdr3_aa: CSAREGSGVAGNTIYF; cdr3_nt: TGCAGTGCTAGAGAGGGTTCAGGGGTAGCGGGAAACACCATATATTTT
v_call: TRBV12-3/TRBV12-4; clone_size: -; d_call: TRBD1; cdr3_length: 13; j_call: TRBJ2-7; cdr3_aa: CASRATGAYEQYF; cdr3_nt: TGTGCCAGCAGAGCGACAGGGGCCTACGAGCAGTACTTC
v_call: TRBV7-9; clone_size: -; d_call: -; cdr3_length: 12; j_call: TRBJ1-5; cdr3_aa: CASSQGRGSQHF; cdr3_nt: TGTGCCAGCAGCCAGGGGCGGGGCTCCCAGCATTTT